The clone carrying this TCR beta chain was seen only a few times. The sample is drawn from a study of identical twins. A universal primer site was created by template switching, with the cDNA bearing unique molecular identifiers. TCRdb recomputed calls from the 5' RACE reads with MiXCR, one row per CDR3 protein. The table has a few hundred thousand distinct CDR3 sequences, roughly 9.7% seen once. The CDR3 is 16 residues long. With 4 bases removed from V and 0 bases from J, the gap between germline ends came to 15 bases. Germline assignment: CDR1 SEHNR and CDR2 FQNEAQ (reference sequence). This sample also appeared in a second study, on yellow fever vaccine responses in identical twins.

Sequenced input: CD8+ T cells sorted from blood. This chain uses TRBV7-9 with TRBJ1-2, with D maybe TRBD1 (5 bases). This sequence originates from a woman aged 18-35 years in good health. CDR3 nucleotides: TGTGCCAGCAGCTCCCCAAGGGAGGGGACTAACTATGGCTACACCTTC. Protein: CASSSPREGTNYGYTF.